This T cell receptor beta chain was obtained from a study of STAT5B mutations in CD4+ large granular lymphocyte leukemia. Broader study findings: No patients shared main leukemic clonotypes, though around 27% appeared at low frequency elsewhere. Patient CD4-sorted repertoires stayed more clonal than healthy ones after leukemic-clone removal.

This clone was recorded only once. Its antigen is not known. Germline loops: CDR1 SGDLS, CDR2 YYNGEE. V was clipped by 0 bases and J by 5 bases; unmatched bases: 14. The CDR3 has 18 amino acids. Under the authors' procedure: A productive frequency of 2.59 x 10-5 was the lowest detectable. Clones were read by immunoSEQ multiplex PCR, and TCRdb kept only the in-frame ones, dropping some. That table gives V, J and clone size, and the DNA gave D and trimming. The sample has fewer than 50,000 clones, about four fifths seen once. The chain carries TRBV9 and TRBJ2-3, with 8 bases that match TRBD1. Sample: CD4+ T cells from blood buffy coats. This TCR came from a human donor in good health. DNA of the CDR3: TGTGCCAGCAGCGTAGAGAGGGTCAGGGGGCTAAGTCTAGATACGCAGTATTTT. The encoded protein is CASSVERVRGLSLDTQYF. Using reference TRBV9 and TRBJ2-3 for the parts outside the CDR3, the full variable domain is DSGVTQTPKHLITATGQRVTLRCSPRSGDLSVYWYQQSLDQGLQFLIQYYNGEERAKGNILERFSAQQFPDLHSELNLSSLELGDSALYFCASSVERVRGLSLDTQYFGPGTRLTVL.